The 15 T cell receptor beta chains listed next were all sequenced from one sample in a study of molecular identifiers for immune sequencing clone quantification. TCRdb called the PCR reads again in MiXCR, with one record for every CDR3 protein. The sample contains roughly 55,000 distinct CDR3 sequences, approximately 34% of which appear only once. Sequenced: naive CD8+ T cells from blood, with Jurkat cell RNA spiked in. Subset here: FACS-sorted CD8+CD4-CCR7+CD45RA+ naive T cells. These TCRs come from a human donor in good health. Some libraries in this study had Jurkat cell RNA spiked in.

This clonotype appeared many times. The V gene is TRBV6-5, the J gene TRBJ2-3; no clear D gene. The CDR3 runs 14 residues. The V end lost 1 base, the J end lost 1 base, and 6 bases lay between the germline ends. Germline lookup yields CDR1 MNHEY and CDR2 SVGAGI. CDR3 sequence: CASSYWQGTDTQYF. The CDR3 region has the DNA TGTGCCAGCAGTTACTGGCAGGGCACAGATACGCAGTATTTT.

Points on this clonotype: A much larger clone lies a single base off, so this may be a read error. This rearrangement joins TRBV5-6 to TRBJ2-2; 14 bases fit TRBD2. The CDR3 extends over 17 amino acids. Germline-derived CDR1 and CDR2 are SGHDT and YYEEEE. CDR3 region: CACSFGTSGSQTGELFF. The DNA of the CDR3 is TGTGCCTGCAGCTTCGGGACTAGCGGGAGTCAGACCGGGGAGCTGTTTTTT.

Concerning this clonotype itself: A clone one base away is much larger, so this may be a read error. The chain has TRBV19 and TRBJ1-1; the D is unclear. In germline, CDR1 is LNHDA, CDR2 SQIVND (reference sequence). This CDR3 is 15 amino acids long. The CDR3 reads CASSIDQSSHTDAFF. The CDR3 nucleotides read TGTGCCAGTAGTATAGATCAATCCAGTCACACTGACGCTTTCTTT.

This clonotype has a handful of counts. The chain is built from TRBV4-2 and TRBJ2-6; TRBD2 agrees at 7 bases. The CDR3 is made up of 14 amino acids. CDR1 LGHNA and CDR2 YNFKEQ come from the germline V gene. The trim removed 7 bases at V and 0 bases at J, leaving 0 bases unmatched. In DNA form, the CDR3 reads TGTGCCAGCACGGGGGGCTCTGGGGCCAACGTCCTGACTTTC. It yields the protein CASTGGSGANVLTF.

As to this clonotype: This may be a read error: a much more frequent sequence differs by one nucleotide. The chain couples TRBV6-6 to TRBJ2-3; 14 nucleotides agree with TRBD2. The length of the CDR3 is 15 residues. CDR1 is MNHNY, CDR2 SVGAGI, per germline (reference sequence). This chain's CDR3 is CASSGLAGGGDAQYF. CDR3 DNA sequence: TGTGCCAGCAGCGGACTAGCGGGAGGAGGAGATGCGCAGTATTTT.

The chain joins TRBV29-1 to TRBJ2-7; 8 bases match TRBD2. From germline, CDR1 is SQVTM and CDR2 ANQGSEA. Unmatched junction bases numbered 13, after V lost 4 bases and J lost 2 bases. The CDR3 totals 16 residues. Here the CDR3 reads CSVVGGTSGVTYEQYF. CDR3 nucleotide sequence: TGCAGCGTTGTGGGGGGCACTAGCGGCGTTACCTACGAGCAGTACTTC.

There are a few counts of this clonotype. The CDR3 DNA is TGTGCCAGCAGTTTAGGGACAGGGTTCACTGAAGCTTTCTTT. Its protein is CASSLGTGFTEAFF. The V gene is TRBV27, the J gene TRBJ1-1; 9 nucleotides align to TRBD1. Trimming cost V 2 bases and J 4 bases; bases outside gene matches: 2. Per germline, CDR1 MNHEY and CDR2 SMNVEV (reference sequence). The CDR3 contains 14 residues.

This chain uses TRBV19 with TRBJ2-3; D ambiguous. Trimming left V 4 bases short and J 0 bases short, with 5 bases between. CDR1 is LNHDA, CDR2 SQIVND, per germline (reference sequence). The CDR3 covers 13 residues. The CDR3: CASSSVSTDTQYF. CDR3 DNA: TGTGCCAGTAGTAGTGTGAGCACAGATACGCAGTATTTT.

On this clonotype itself: The CDR3 end shows no conserved phenylalanine or tryptophan, and so a read error is likely. The chain uses TRBV4-1 and TRBJ2-1; perhaps TRBD2 as D (6 bases). Germline lookup yields CDR1 MGHRA and CDR2 YSYEKL. The length of the CDR3 is 14 residues. V was shortened by 3 bases and J by 8 bases, with 14 bases between the two germline ends. This chain's CDR3 is CASSQGRQGDEQFL. CDR3 sequence (DNA): TGCGCCAGCAGCCAGGGGAGGCAGGGCGATGAGCAGTTCCTC.

This clonotype was found many times. The chain has TRBV7-2 and TRBJ2-3; TRBD2 matches at 14 bases. CDR3 size: 15 residues. CDR1 is SGHTA and CDR2 is FQGNSA in the germline V gene. The V gene end was trimmed by 1 base and the J gene end by 8 bases; junction bases not matched to a gene: 2. CDR3 DNA sequence: TGTGCCAGCAGCTTAGAAGGGACTAGCGGGAGTACGCAGTATTTT. Protein product: CASSLEGTSGSTQYF.

For this clonotype: The germline gene is not matched at one end of the junction; a read error may be the cause. V and J are TRBV20-1 and TRBJ1-5; D unclear. The germline gives CDR1 DFQATT, CDR2 SNEGSKA (reference sequence). The CDR3 spans 14 residues. In nucleotides, the CDR3 is TGCAGTGCCCCCTTCCGCGGTATCAATCAGCCCCAGCAATTT. It is translated as CSAPFRGINQPQQF.

This clonotype was observed a handful of times. The chain combines TRBV2 with TRBJ2-3; 7 bases line up with TRBD1. The V and J ends lost 8 bases and 8 bases, in that order; junction bases with no gene match: 1. This CDR3 comprises 10 residues. The germline V gene encodes CDR1 SNHLY and CDR2 FYNNEI. The DNA of the CDR3 is TGTGCCAGCGAGGGGGCTACGCAGTATTTT. As protein: CASEGATQYF.

For this clonotype: A read error may produce the germline difference seen at one junction end. This rearrangement joins TRBV11-2 to TRBJ2-1; no definite D call. Germline CDR1 and CDR2: SGHAT and FQNNGV. This CDR3 is 10 amino acids long. This chain's CDR3 is CASCFGEQFF. CDR3 in DNA: TGTGCCAGCTGCTTCGGTGAGCAGTTCTTC.

The sample holds a few counts of this clonotype. The CDR3 coding sequence is TGTGCCAGCAGCTTGGACAGCAACACGTATAGCAATCAGCCCCAGCATTTT. It yields the protein CASSLDSNTYSNQPQHF. The V and J genes are TRBV5-5 and TRBJ1-5; D unclear. The CDR3 has 17 amino acids. V was shortened by 0 bases and J by 0 bases, with 13 bases between the two germline ends. Germline V gene sequence: CDR1 SGHKS, CDR2 YYEKEE (reference sequence).

This clonotype came up a few times. The gene calls are TRBV18 and TRBJ1-1, with 8 positions matching TRBD1. Germline V gene data show CDR1 as KGHSH and CDR2 as LQKENI. CDR3 length: 17 residues. Trimming at V came to 5 bases and at J to 2 bases, leaving 13 bases not matched to a gene. Written as DNA, the CDR3 is TGTGCCAGCTCAGCCTTTCGACAGGGGAGGTCAAACACTGAAGCTTTCTTT. Translation gives CASSAFRQGRSNTEAFF.